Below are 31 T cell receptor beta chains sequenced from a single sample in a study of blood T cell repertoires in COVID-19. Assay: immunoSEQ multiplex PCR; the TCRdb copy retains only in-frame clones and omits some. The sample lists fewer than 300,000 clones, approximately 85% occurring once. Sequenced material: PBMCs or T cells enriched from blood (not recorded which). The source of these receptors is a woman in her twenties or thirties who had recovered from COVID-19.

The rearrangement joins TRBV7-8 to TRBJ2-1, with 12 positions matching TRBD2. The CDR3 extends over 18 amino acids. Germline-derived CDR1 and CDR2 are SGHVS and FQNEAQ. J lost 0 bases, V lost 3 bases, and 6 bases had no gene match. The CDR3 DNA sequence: TGTGCCAGCAGCTTCCACAGACTAGCGGGAGACTCCTACAATGAGCAGTTCTTC. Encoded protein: CASSFHRLAGDSYNEQFF.

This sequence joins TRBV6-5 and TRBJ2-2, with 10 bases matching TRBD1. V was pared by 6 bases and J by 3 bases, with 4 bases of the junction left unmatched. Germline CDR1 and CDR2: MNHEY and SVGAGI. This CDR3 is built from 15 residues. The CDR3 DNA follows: TGTGCCAGCAGATCGGGGACAGGGGACACCGGGGAGCTGTTTTTT. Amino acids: CASRSGTGDTGELFF.

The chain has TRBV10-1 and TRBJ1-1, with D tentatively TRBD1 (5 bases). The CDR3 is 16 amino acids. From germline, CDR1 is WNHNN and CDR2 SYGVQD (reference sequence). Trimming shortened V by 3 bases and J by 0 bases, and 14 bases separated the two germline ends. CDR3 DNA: TGCGCCAGCAGTGAAGGGGATCCTATGGTGAACACTGAAGCTTTCTTT. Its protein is CASSEGDPMVNTEAFF.

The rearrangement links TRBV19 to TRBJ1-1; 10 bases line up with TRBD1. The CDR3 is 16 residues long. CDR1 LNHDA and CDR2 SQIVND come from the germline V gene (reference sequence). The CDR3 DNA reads TGTGCGCACCAGGCCGGGACAGGGGTGGGGGACACTGAAGCTTTCTTT. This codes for CAHQAGTGVGDTEAFF.

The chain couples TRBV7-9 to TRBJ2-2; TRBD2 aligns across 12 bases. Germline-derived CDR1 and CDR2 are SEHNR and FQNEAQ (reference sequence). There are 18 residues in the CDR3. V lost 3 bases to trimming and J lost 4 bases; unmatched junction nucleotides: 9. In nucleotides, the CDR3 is TGTGCCAGCAGCTTCCGGACTAGCGGGACCTTTGGCACCGGGGAGCTGTTTTTT. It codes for CASSFRTSGTFGTGELFF.

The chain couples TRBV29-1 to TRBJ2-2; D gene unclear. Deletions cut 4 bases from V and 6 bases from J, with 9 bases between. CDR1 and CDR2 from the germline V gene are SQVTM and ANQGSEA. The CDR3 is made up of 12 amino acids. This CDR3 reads CSVGRGAGELFF. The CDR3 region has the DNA TGCAGCGTTGGACGAGGAGCCGGGGAGCTGTTTTTT.

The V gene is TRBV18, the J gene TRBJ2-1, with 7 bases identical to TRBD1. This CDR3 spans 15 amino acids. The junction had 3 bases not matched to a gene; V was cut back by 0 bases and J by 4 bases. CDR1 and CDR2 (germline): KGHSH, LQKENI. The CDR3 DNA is TGTGCCAGCTCACCACCGTCAGGGGGTTACAATGAGCAGTTCTTC. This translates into CASSPPSGGYNEQFF.

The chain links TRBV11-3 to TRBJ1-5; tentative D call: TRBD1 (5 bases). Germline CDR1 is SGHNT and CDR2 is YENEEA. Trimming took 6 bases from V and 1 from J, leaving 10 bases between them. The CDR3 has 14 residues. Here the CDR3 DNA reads TGTGCCAGCAGTCCGGGACTGAGCAATCAGCCCCAGCATTTT. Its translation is CASSPGLSNQPQHF.

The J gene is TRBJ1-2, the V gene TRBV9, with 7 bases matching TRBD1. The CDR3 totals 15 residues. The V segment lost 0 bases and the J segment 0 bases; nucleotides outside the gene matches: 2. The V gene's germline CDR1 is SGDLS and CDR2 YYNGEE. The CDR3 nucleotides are TGTGCCAGCAGCGTAGGCAGGGGGGCTAACTATGGCTACACCTTC. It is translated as CASSVGRGANYGYTF.

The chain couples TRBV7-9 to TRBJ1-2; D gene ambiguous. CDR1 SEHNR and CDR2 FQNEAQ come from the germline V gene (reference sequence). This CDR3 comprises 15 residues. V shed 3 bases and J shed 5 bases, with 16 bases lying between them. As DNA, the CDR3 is TGTGCCAGCAGCTTGCCTTCCGGGTTGGTGTATGGCTACACCTTC. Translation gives CASSLPSGLVYGYTF.

The CDR3 region is CASSGRQGYEQYF. The DNA for the CDR3 is TGTGCCAGCAGTGGGAGACAGGGGTACGAGCAGTACTTC. The chain has TRBV27 and TRBJ2-7; 8 nucleotides match TRBD1. Germline V gives CDR1 MNHEY, CDR2 SMNVEV (reference sequence). The CDR3 covers 13 residues. Trimming took 5 bases from V and 4 from J; bases not matched to a gene: 4.

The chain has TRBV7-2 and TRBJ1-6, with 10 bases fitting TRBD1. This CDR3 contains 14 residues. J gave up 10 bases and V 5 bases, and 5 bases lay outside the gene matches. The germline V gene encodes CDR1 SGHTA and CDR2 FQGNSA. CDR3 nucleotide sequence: TGTGCCAGCAGCCCGGACAGGGGGAGGTCACCCCTCCACTTT. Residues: CASSPDRGRSPLHF.

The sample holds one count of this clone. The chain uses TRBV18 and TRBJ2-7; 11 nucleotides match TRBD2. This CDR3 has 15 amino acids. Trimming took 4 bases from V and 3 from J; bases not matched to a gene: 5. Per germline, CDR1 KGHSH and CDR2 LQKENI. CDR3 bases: TGTGCCAGCTCACAGACTAGCGGGGCCTTCTACGAGCAGTACTTC. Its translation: CASSQTSGAFYEQYF. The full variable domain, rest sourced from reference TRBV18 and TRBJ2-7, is NAGVMQNPRHLVRRRGQEARLRCSPMKGHSHVYWYRQLPEEGLKFMVYLQKENIIDESGMPKERFSAEFPKEGPSILRIQQVVRGDSAAYFCASSQTSGAFYEQYFGPGTRLTVT.

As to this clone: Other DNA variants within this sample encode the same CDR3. This chain's CDR3 is CASSFQNTGELFF. The CDR3 coding sequence is TGTGCCAGCAGTTTCCAAAACACCGGGGAGCTGTTTTTT. The genes are TRBV28 and TRBJ2-2; no firm D call. The germline V gene has CDR1 MDHEN and CDR2 SYDVKM. Trimming cost V 3 bases and J 2 bases, with 4 bases left between them. The CDR3 is 13 amino acids.

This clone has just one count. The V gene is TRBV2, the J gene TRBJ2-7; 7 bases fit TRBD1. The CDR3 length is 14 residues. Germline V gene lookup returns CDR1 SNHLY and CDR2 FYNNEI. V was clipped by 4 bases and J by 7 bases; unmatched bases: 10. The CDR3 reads CASSGTGQTVEQYF. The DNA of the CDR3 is TGTGCCAGCAGTGGGACAGGACAGACGGTGGAGCAGTACTTC.

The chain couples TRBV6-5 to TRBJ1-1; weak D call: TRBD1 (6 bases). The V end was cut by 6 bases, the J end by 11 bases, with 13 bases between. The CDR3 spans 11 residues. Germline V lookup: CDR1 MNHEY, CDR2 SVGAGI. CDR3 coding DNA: TGTGCCAGCAGACTACAGGGTTTCGCTTTCTTT. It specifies CASRLQGFAFF.

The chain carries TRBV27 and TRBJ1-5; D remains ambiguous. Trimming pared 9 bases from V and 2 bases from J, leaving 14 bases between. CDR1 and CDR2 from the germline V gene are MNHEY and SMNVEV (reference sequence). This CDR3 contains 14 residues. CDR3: CASLGGVGNQPQHF. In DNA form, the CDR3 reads TGTGCCAGTTTGGGCGGGGTGGGCAATCAGCCCCAGCATTTT.

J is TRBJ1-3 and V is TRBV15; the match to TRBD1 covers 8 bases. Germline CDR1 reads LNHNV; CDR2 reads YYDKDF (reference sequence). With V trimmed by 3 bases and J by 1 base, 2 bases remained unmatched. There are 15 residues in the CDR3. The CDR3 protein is CATSSGQGSGNTIYF. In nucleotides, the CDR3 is TGTGCCACCAGCAGCGGACAGGGATCTGGAAACACCATATATTTT.

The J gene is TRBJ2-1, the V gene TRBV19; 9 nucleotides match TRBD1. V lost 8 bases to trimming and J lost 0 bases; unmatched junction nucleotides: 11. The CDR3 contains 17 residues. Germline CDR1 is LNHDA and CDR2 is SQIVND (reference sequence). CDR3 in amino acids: CASRDRVVSGSYNEQFF. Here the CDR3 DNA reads TGTGCCAGTCGGGACAGGGTTGTATCGGGCTCCTACAATGAGCAGTTCTTC.

CDR3 in amino acids: CASGGTSTDTQYF. The DNA for the CDR3 is TGCGCCAGCGGGGGGACGAGCACAGATACGCAGTATTTT. The chain links TRBV10-2 to TRBJ2-3, with D perhaps matching TRBD2 (6 bases). CDR3 length: 13 amino acids. The V end lost 8 bases, the J end lost 0 bases, and 9 bases lay between the germline ends. Germline-derived CDR1 and CDR2 are WSHSY and SAAADI.

The CDR3 spells CASSLSALAGGINEQFF. The DNA of the CDR3 is TGTGCCAGCAGTTTATCCGCCCTAGCGGGGGGGATCAATGAGCAGTTCTTC. V usage is TRBV27 and J usage is TRBJ2-1; 12 nucleotides match TRBD2. Unmatched junction bases numbered 6, after V lost 0 bases and J lost 6 bases. The germline gives CDR1 MNHEY, CDR2 SMNVEV (reference sequence). This CDR3 contains 17 residues.

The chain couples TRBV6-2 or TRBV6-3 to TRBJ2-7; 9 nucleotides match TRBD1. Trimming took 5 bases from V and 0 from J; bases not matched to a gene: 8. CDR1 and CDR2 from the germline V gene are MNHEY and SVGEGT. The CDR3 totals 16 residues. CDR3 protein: CASSINRGLISYEQYF. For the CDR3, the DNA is TGTGCCAGCAGTATTAACAGGGGGCTGATCTCCTACGAGCAGTACTTC.

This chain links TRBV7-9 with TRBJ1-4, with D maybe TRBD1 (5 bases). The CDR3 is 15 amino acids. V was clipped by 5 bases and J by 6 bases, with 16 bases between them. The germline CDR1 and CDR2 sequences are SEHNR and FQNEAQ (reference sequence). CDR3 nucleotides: TGTGCCAGCAGCCTAAGGACAAATGGAGATGAAAAACTGTTTTTT. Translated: CASSLRTNGDEKLFF.

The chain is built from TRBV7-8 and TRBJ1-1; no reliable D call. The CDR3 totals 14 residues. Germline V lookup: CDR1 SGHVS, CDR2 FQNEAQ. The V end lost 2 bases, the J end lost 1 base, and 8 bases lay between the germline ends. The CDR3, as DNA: TGTGCCAGCAGCTTAATCGCAGGGAACACTGAAGCTTTCTTT. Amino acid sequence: CASSLIAGNTEAFF.

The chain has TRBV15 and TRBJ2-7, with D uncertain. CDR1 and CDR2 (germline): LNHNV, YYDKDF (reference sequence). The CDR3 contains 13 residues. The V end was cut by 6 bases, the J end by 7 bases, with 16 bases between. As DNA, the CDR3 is TGTGCCACCAGGCAGGCCCGCACACGGGAGCAGTACTTC. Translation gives CATRQARTREQYF.

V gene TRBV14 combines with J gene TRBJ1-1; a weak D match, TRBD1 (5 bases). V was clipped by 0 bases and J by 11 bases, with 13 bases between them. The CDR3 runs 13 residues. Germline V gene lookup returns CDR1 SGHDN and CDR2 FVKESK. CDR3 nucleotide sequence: TGTGCCAGCAGCCAAGAGGGAAGGGGAAGGGCTTTCTTT. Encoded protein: CASSQEGRGRAFF. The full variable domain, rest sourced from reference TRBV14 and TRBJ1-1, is EAGVTQFPSHSVIEKGQTVTLRCDPISGHDNLYWYRRVMGKEIKFLLHFVKESKQDESGMPNNRFLAERTGGTYSTLKVQPAELEDSGVYFCASSQEGRGRAFFGQGTRLTVV.

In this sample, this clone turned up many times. CDR3 DNA sequence: TGTGCCAGCAATGGCGGGAACAATCAGCCCCAGCATTTT. This codes for CASNGGNNQPQHF. V usage is TRBV2 and J usage is TRBJ1-5; D ambiguous. The germline V gene has CDR1 SNHLY and CDR2 FYNNEI. The CDR3 loop spans 13 amino acids. The V gene lost 7 bases and the J gene lost 3 bases, with 10 bases spanning the gap.

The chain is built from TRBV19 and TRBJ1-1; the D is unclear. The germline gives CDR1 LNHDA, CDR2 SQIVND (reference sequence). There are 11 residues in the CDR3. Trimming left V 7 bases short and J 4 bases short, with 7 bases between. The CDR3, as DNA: TGTGCCAGTAAGCGAGTCACTGAAGCTTTCTTT. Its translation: CASKRVTEAFF.

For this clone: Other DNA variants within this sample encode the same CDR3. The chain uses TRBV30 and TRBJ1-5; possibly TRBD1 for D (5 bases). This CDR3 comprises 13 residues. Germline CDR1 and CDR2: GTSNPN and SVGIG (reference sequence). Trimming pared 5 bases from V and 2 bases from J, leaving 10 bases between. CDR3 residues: CAWGGGGNQPQHF. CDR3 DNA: TGTGCCTGGGGGGGAGGGGGCAATCAGCCCCAGCATTTT. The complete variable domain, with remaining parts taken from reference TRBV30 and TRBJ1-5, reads SQTIHQWPATLVQPVGSPLSLECTVEGTSNPNLYWYRQAAGRGLQLLFYSVGIGQISSEVPQNLSASRPQDRQFILSSKKLLLSDSGFYLCAWGGGGNQPQHFGDGTRLSIL.

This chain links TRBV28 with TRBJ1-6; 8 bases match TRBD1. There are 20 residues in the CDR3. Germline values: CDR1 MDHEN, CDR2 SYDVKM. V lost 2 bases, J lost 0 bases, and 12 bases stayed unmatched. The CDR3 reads CASSLISNDRGNSYNSPLHF. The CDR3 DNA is TGTGCCAGCAGTTTAATTAGCAATGACAGGGGTAACTCCTATAATTCACCCCTCCACTTT.

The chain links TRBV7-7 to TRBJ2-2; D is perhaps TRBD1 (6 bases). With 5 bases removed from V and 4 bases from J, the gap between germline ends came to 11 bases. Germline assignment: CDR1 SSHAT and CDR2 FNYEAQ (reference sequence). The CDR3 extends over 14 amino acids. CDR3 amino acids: CASSPMDSTGELFF. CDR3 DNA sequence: TGTGCCAGCAGCCCCATGGACAGCACCGGGGAGCTGTTTTTT.